A selection of T cell receptor beta chains follows, all from one sample in a study of blood T cell repertoires in COVID-19. Generated by immunoSEQ multiplex PCR, the TCRdb table keeps only in-frame clones and is missing some. The sample has approximately 210,000 clones, roughly four fifths seen once; the top ten hold approximately 12%. The sequencing input was peripheral blood. The receptors derive from a woman in her thirties or forties with acute or convalescent COVID-19. CDR3s include the opening cysteine and the closing phenylalanine or tryptophan. D genes are given only for firm matches. A clone size is listed for some rows: how often the clone was seen (once, few, many), or a class if it is expanded.

cdr3_nt: TGTGCCAGCAGCTCCTCCGGGGAGCTGTTTTTT; cdr3_aa: CASSSSGELFF; clone_size: many; v_call: TRBV27; d_call: NA; j_call: TRBJ2-2
cdr3_nt: TGTGCCAGCAGCCTGACAGGAGGTCCCCAAGAGACCCAGTACTTC; cdr3_aa: CASSLTGGPQETQYF; clone_size: NA; v_call: TRBV11-2; d_call: NA; j_call: TRBJ2-5
cdr3_nt: TGCGCCAGCAGCTCCCGAGCGGGGGGGTCCTACGAGCAGTACTTC; cdr3_aa: CASSSRAGGSYEQYF; clone_size: NA; v_call: TRBV4-1; d_call: TRBD2; j_call: TRBJ2-7
cdr3_nt: TGTGCCAGCAGTGAATTCGGACAGGGGGCTGGGGCCAACGTCCTGACTTTC; cdr3_aa: CASSEFGQGAGANVLTF; clone_size: NA; v_call: TRBV2; d_call: TRBD1; j_call: TRBJ2-6
cdr3_nt: TGTGCCAGCAGTTTCAGCGGGGGGGACTACAATGAGCAGTTCTTC; cdr3_aa: CASSFSGGDYNEQFF; clone_size: NA; v_call: TRBV6-5; d_call: TRBD2; j_call: TRBJ2-1
cdr3_nt: TGTGCCAGCAGCCGGACAGGGGCTAATGAAAAACTGTTTTTT; cdr3_aa: CASSRTGANEKLFF; clone_size: NA; v_call: TRBV11-2; d_call: TRBD1; j_call: TRBJ1-4
cdr3_nt: TGTGCCAGCAGCTTAGCGGTGGGGACAATACAGCCCCAGCATTTT; cdr3_aa: CASSLAVGTIQPQHF; clone_size: NA; v_call: TRBV7-8; d_call: NA; j_call: TRBJ1-5
cdr3_nt: TGTGCCAGCAGCTTAGAAGTCCTAGCGGGGATGAATGAGCAGTTCTTC; cdr3_aa: CASSLEVLAGMNEQFF; clone_size: once; v_call: TRBV7-8; d_call: TRBD2; j_call: TRBJ2-1
cdr3_nt: TGTGCCAGCTCCCAACTAGCGGGGTACAATGAGCAGTTCTTC; cdr3_aa: CASSQLAGYNEQFF; clone_size: NA; v_call: TRBV6-5; d_call: TRBD2; j_call: TRBJ2-1
cdr3_nt: TGCGCCAGCAGCTTGGTGATGGGACTAGCGATCGAGCAGTACTTC; cdr3_aa: CASSLVMGLAIEQYF; clone_size: NA; v_call: TRBV5-1; d_call: TRBD2; j_call: TRBJ2-7
cdr3_nt: TGTGCCAGCAGCTTAGCGGGGGGACGGCGAAACACTGAAGCTTTCTTT; cdr3_aa: CASSLAGGRRNTEAFF; clone_size: once; v_call: TRBV7-3; d_call: NA; j_call: TRBJ1-1
cdr3_nt: TGTGCCAGCAGGCAGGGACTCTATGGCTACACCTTC; cdr3_aa: CASRQGLYGYTF; clone_size: NA; v_call: TRBV27; d_call: NA; j_call: TRBJ1-2
cdr3_nt: TGTGCCACCAGGGATGACCCCCCGGGACGGGGGAATGGCTACACCTTC; cdr3_aa: CATRDDPPGRGNGYTF; clone_size: NA; v_call: TRBV24-1; d_call: NA; j_call: TRBJ1-2
cdr3_nt: TGTGCCAGCAGCTTAGATCCGAGGACAGGGGATTATGGCTACACCTTC; cdr3_aa: CASSLDPRTGDYGYTF; clone_size: few; v_call: TRBV11-2; d_call: TRBD1; j_call: TRBJ1-2
cdr3_nt: TGCGCCAGCAGCCAAGATGGGTCAGGGGAGGGCTACGAGCAGTACTTC; cdr3_aa: CASSQDGSGEGYEQYF; clone_size: NA; v_call: TRBV4-3; d_call: NA; j_call: TRBJ2-7
cdr3_nt: TGCAGTGCTCTGATCGGAGATACGCAGTATTTT; cdr3_aa: CSALIGDTQYF; clone_size: NA; v_call: TRBV20-1; d_call: NA; j_call: TRBJ2-3
cdr3_nt: TGTGCCAGTAGTACGGACTTAAGCTCCTACAATGAGCAGTTCTTC; cdr3_aa: CASSTDLSSYNEQFF; clone_size: few; v_call: TRBV19; d_call: NA; j_call: TRBJ2-1
cdr3_nt: TGCAGCGTGGGACTGCTTGGCTACACCTTC; cdr3_aa: CSVGLLGYTF; clone_size: NA; v_call: TRBV20-1; d_call: NA; j_call: TRBJ1-2
cdr3_nt: TGTGCCATCAGGACTAGCGGGAGGGGTGGGGAGACCCAGTACTTC; cdr3_aa: CAIRTSGRGGETQYF; clone_size: NA; v_call: TRBV10-3; d_call: TRBD2; j_call: TRBJ2-5
cdr3_nt: TGTGCCAGTAGTTCCACAGGGTTGAACACTGAAGCTTTCTTT; cdr3_aa: CASSSTGLNTEAFF; clone_size: few; v_call: TRBV19; d_call: NA; j_call: TRBJ1-1
cdr3_nt: TGTGCCAGCAGCCCACGGGGTGCCGCGGGCTACGAGCAGTACTTC; cdr3_aa: CASSPRGAAGYEQYF; clone_size: NA; v_call: TRBV3-1/TRBV3-2; d_call: NA; j_call: TRBJ2-7
cdr3_nt: TGTGCCAGCAGTCAAGAAGCTAGCGGGGGGGTTTACAATGAGCAGTTCTTC; cdr3_aa: CASSQEASGGVYNEQFF; clone_size: NA; v_call: TRBV4-2; d_call: TRBD2; j_call: TRBJ2-1
cdr3_nt: TGTGCCAGCAGGCCCCCCGGGTTGGGACATCAGCATTTT; cdr3_aa: CASRPPGLGHQHF; clone_size: NA; v_call: TRBV6-1; d_call: NA; j_call: TRBJ1-5
cdr3_nt: TGTGCCAGCAGCTTTTCCCTAGCGGGAGGGGGAGATACGCAGTATTTT; cdr3_aa: CASSFSLAGGGDTQYF; clone_size: NA; v_call: TRBV11-3; d_call: TRBD2; j_call: TRBJ2-3
cdr3_nt: TGTGCCAGCAGCGAAAGTCAGGGCTACACTGAAGCTTTCTTT; cdr3_aa: CASSESQGYTEAFF; clone_size: NA; v_call: TRBV7-9; d_call: NA; j_call: TRBJ1-1
cdr3_nt: TGTGCCAGCAGTTACCTTAGCGGGGGTGGCACAGATACGCAGTATTTT; cdr3_aa: CASSYLSGGGTDTQYF; clone_size: NA; v_call: TRBV6-5; d_call: TRBD2; j_call: TRBJ2-3
cdr3_nt: TGCGCCAGCAGCCAAGTAGCTAGCACAGATACGCAGTATTTT; cdr3_aa: CASSQVASTDTQYF; clone_size: NA; v_call: TRBV4-1; d_call: NA; j_call: TRBJ2-3
cdr3_nt: TGTGCCAGCAGCCTCACGCGGGGATGGAACACTGAAGCTTTCTTT; cdr3_aa: CASSLTRGWNTEAFF; clone_size: NA; v_call: TRBV14; d_call: NA; j_call: TRBJ1-1
cdr3_nt: TGTGCCAGCAGCCCGACCGGGACTCACACCGGGGAGCTGTTTTTT; cdr3_aa: CASSPTGTHTGELFF; clone_size: NA; v_call: TRBV5-6; d_call: NA; j_call: TRBJ2-2
cdr3_nt: TGTGCCAGCAGTGACTCCCAGCGGGAGGGAGTTGATGAGCAGTTCTTC; cdr3_aa: CASSDSQREGVDEQFF; clone_size: NA; v_call: TRBV6-4; d_call: TRBD2; j_call: TRBJ2-1
cdr3_nt: TGTGCCAGCAGCTTAGGGGTCGGACAAAATGAGCAGTTCTTC; cdr3_aa: CASSLGVGQNEQFF; clone_size: NA; v_call: TRBV7-3; d_call: NA; j_call: TRBJ2-1
cdr3_nt: TGTGCCAGCAGCCAAATCATTTGGGGGCCTGCAACTAATGAAAAACTGTTTTTT; cdr3_aa: CASSQIIWGPATNEKLFF; clone_size: NA; v_call: TRBV14; d_call: NA; j_call: TRBJ1-4
cdr3_nt: TGTGCCAGCAGCCTGGGGACAGGAAACTATGGCTACACCTTC; cdr3_aa: CASSLGTGNYGYTF; clone_size: few; v_call: TRBV6-2/TRBV6-3; d_call: TRBD1; j_call: TRBJ1-2
cdr3_nt: TGCAGCGTACAACAGGGGGACACTGAAGCTTTCTTT; cdr3_aa: CSVQQGDTEAFF; clone_size: NA; v_call: TRBV29-1; d_call: TRBD1; j_call: TRBJ1-1
cdr3_nt: TGTGCCAGCAGCTCCCGACAGGGGGCTAACTATGGCTACACCTTC; cdr3_aa: CASSSRQGANYGYTF; clone_size: NA; v_call: TRBV7-2; d_call: TRBD1; j_call: TRBJ1-2
cdr3_nt: TGTGCCAGCAGTGAGTCGGGACAGGGGGTTCCTGAAGCTTTCTTT; cdr3_aa: CASSESGQGVPEAFF; clone_size: NA; v_call: TRBV2; d_call: TRBD1; j_call: TRBJ1-1
cdr3_nt: TGTGCCAGCAGCCCCACCGGGGGGGCCTCGCTGGAGCAGTTCTTC; cdr3_aa: CASSPTGGASLEQFF; clone_size: once; v_call: TRBV7-3; d_call: TRBD2; j_call: TRBJ2-1
cdr3_nt: TGTGCCAGCAGCCGGACTAGCGGGGGGGCAAGTACCTACGAGCAGTACTTC; cdr3_aa: CASSRTSGGASTYEQYF; clone_size: NA; v_call: TRBV11-2; d_call: TRBD2; j_call: TRBJ2-7
cdr3_nt: TGTGCCAGCAGCTTCGGTCGACAGGGGGCCAGCTATGGCTACACCTTC; cdr3_aa: CASSFGRQGASYGYTF; clone_size: NA; v_call: TRBV7-8; d_call: TRBD1; j_call: TRBJ1-2
cdr3_nt: TGTGCCAGCAGCCAAAGCATCTTTGGGCCAGCTTGGGGCTACACCTTC; cdr3_aa: CASSQSIFGPAWGYTF; clone_size: NA; v_call: TRBV3-1/TRBV3-2; d_call: NA; j_call: TRBJ1-2
cdr3_nt: TGTGCCAGCAGCTTAGTCGGGGGGGGCAGGGTTCAGCCCCAGCATTTT; cdr3_aa: CASSLVGGGRVQPQHF; clone_size: NA; v_call: TRBV7-2; d_call: NA; j_call: TRBJ1-5
cdr3_nt: TGTGCCAGCAGCTGGACTAGCGGGAACTACGAGCAGTACTTC; cdr3_aa: CASSWTSGNYEQYF; clone_size: NA; v_call: TRBV11-1; d_call: TRBD2; j_call: TRBJ2-7
cdr3_nt: TGTGCCAGCAGCTTGAGGGGTTATGAAGCTTTCTTT; cdr3_aa: CASSLRGYEAFF; clone_size: once; v_call: TRBV5-6; d_call: NA; j_call: TRBJ1-1
cdr3_nt: TGTGCCAGCTCACAAAGGGGTTATAGCAATCAGCCCCAGCATTTT; cdr3_aa: CASSQRGYSNQPQHF; clone_size: NA; v_call: TRBV18; d_call: NA; j_call: TRBJ1-5
cdr3_nt: TGTGCCAGCAGCGGCCCGGGACTAGCGGGGGACGAGCAGTACTTC; cdr3_aa: CASSGPGLAGDEQYF; clone_size: NA; v_call: TRBV9; d_call: TRBD2; j_call: TRBJ2-7
cdr3_nt: TGTGCCACCAGTGATTCCGGACAGGGTGGTTATGGCTACACCTTC; cdr3_aa: CATSDSGQGGYGYTF; clone_size: NA; v_call: TRBV24-1; d_call: TRBD1; j_call: TRBJ1-2
cdr3_nt: TGTGCCAGCAGTAACCAGGCGATCTCTGGAAACACCATATATTTT; cdr3_aa: CASSNQAISGNTIYF; clone_size: few; v_call: TRBV2; d_call: NA; j_call: TRBJ1-3
cdr3_nt: TGTGCCACCAACCCGTTCAAGACAGACGGCCCTCCGGACTATGGCTACACCTTC; cdr3_aa: CATNPFKTDGPPDYGYTF; clone_size: NA; v_call: TRBV15; d_call: NA; j_call: TRBJ1-2
cdr3_nt: TGTGCCAGTAGTGAGACAGATCAGCCCCAGCATTTT; cdr3_aa: CASSETDQPQHF; clone_size: NA; v_call: TRBV19; d_call: NA; j_call: TRBJ1-5